Detailed here is one TCR beta chain. V lost 5 bases and J lost 4, with 8 bases in between. The CDR3 is 12 amino acids. CDR1 MDHEN and CDR2 SYDVKM come from the germline V gene. The data were obtained in a study of blood T cell repertoires in COVID-19. Overall study: Both acute and convalescent COVID-19 samples were obtained from the United States, Italy and Spain.

As handled by the study authors: Reference gene primer amplification gave nucleated cell count estimates. Measured with immunoSEQ multiplex PCR; TCRdb has only the in-frame clones, and not every one. The V and J calls and clone size come from that table; D and trimming were worked out from the DNA. The sample has 400,000 or so clones, 80% to 90% seen once. This TCR was recovered from a man between 25 and 39 years old who had recovered from COVID-19. The chain joins TRBV28 to TRBJ1-1; D call uncertain. The sample was PBMCs or T cells enriched from blood (not recorded which). CDR3 region: CASSPSPTEAFF. CDR3 in DNA: TGTGCCAGCAGTCCCTCCCCCACTGAAGCTTTCTTT.